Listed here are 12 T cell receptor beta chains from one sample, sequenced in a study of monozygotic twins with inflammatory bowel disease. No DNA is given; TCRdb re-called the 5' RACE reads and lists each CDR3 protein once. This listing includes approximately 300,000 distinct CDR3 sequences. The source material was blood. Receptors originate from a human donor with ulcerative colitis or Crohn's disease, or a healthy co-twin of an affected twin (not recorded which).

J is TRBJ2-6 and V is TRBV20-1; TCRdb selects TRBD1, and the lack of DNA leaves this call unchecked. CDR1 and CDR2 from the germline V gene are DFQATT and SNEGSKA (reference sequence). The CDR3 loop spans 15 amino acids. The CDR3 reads CSAFNRDRVANVLTF.

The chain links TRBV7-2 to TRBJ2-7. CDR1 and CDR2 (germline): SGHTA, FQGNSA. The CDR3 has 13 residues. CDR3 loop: CASSFNPSAPRYF.

The CDR3 region is CASSYPTTPQSGRYIQYF. The V and J genes are TRBV6-2 or TRBV6-3 and TRBJ2-4; the D gene TCRdb calls, TRBD2, cannot be checked with no DNA. Germline-derived CDR1 and CDR2 are MNHEY and SVGEGT. The CDR3 is 18 residues long.

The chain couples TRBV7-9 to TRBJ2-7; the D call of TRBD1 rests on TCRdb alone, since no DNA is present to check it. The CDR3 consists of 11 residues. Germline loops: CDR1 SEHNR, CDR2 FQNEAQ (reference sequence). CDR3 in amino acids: CASSADRGQYF.

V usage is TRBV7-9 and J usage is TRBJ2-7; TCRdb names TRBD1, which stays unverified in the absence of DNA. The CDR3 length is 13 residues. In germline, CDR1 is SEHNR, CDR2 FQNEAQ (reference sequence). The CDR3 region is CASIKQGSYEQYF. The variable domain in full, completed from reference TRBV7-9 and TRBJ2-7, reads DTGVSQNPRHKITKRGQNVTFRCDPISEHNRLYWYRQTLGQGPEFLTYFQNEAQLEKSRLLSDRFSAERPKGSFSTLEIQRTEQGDSAMYLCASIKQGSYEQYFGPGTRLTVT.

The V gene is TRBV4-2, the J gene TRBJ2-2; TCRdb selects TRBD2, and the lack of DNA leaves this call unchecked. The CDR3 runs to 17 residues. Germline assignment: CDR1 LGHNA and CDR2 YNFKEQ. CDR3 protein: CASSQAWTSGSTGELFF.

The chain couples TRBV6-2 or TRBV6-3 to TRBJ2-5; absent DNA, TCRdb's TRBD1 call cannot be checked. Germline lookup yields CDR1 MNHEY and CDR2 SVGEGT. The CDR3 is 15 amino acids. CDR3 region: CASRTIGRGGETQYF.

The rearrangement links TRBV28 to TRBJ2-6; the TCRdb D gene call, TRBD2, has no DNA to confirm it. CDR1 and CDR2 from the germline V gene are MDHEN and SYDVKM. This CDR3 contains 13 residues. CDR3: CATAGYGANVLTF.

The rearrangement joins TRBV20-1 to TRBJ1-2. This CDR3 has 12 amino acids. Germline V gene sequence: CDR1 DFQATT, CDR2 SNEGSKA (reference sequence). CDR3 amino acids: CSVSGTHYGYTF.

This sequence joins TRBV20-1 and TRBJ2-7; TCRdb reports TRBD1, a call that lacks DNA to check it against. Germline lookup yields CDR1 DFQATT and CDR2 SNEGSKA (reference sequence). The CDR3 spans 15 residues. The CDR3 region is CSARETGIGLYEQYF.

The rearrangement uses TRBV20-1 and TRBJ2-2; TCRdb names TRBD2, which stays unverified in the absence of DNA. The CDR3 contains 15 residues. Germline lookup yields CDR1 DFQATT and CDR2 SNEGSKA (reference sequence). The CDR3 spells CSATSGGGNTGELFF.

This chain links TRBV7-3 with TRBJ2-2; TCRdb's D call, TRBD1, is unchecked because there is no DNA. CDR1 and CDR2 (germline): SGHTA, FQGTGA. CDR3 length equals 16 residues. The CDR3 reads CASSLMQGEVAGELFF. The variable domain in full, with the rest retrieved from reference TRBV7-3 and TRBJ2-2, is GAGVSQTPSNKVTEKGKYVELRCDPISGHTALYWYRQSLGQGPEFLIYFQGTGAADDSGLPNDRFFAVRPEGSVSTLKIQRTERGDSAVYLCASSLMQGEVAGELFFGEGSRLTVL.